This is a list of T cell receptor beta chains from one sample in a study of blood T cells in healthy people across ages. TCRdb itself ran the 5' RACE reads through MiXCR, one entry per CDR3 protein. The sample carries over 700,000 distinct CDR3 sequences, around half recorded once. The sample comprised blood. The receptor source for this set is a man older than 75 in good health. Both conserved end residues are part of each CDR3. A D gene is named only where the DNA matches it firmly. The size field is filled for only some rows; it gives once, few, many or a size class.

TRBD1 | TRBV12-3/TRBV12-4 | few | CASRHRGRETQYF
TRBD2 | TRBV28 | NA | CATTPIAGVDEQFF
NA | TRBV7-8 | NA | CASRLAPYEQYF
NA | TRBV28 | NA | CASSLRPGVNTGELFF
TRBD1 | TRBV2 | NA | CASSQGDGTGVYNEQFF
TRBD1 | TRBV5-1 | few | CASGGTGVLSGANVLTF
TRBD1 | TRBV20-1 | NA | CSASSGGEDGYTF
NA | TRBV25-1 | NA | CASSEGGAPNTGELFF
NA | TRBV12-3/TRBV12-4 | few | CASSRTGPKGGEQYF
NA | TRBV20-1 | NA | CSARPEKGSPLHF
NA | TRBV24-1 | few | CATSDVSQSETQYF
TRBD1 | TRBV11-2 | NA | CASSSSDRGRGANVLTF
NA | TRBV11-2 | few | CAGSLAGIYEQYF
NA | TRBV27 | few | CASSTEGWPQDTQYF
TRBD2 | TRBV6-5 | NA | CASSYSGTSATYNEQFF
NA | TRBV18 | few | CASSPAQVAYEQYF
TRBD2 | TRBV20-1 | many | CSADHVSGNHEQYF
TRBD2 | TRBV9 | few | CASSVGAAGGPGLYEQYF
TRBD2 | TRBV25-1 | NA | CASSEGASGRAAQYF
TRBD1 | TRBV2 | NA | CASSAWDRPYEQYF
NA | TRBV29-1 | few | CSGEGGLAKSFEQFF
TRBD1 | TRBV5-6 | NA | CASSHPGDSDKNIQYF
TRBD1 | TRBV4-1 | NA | CASSPLDRGNTEAFF
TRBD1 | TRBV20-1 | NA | CSARGWTGGAPTNEKLFF
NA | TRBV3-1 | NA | CASSQQGFETQYF
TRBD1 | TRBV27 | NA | CASSFWDRSENEQFF
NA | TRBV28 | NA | CASSLWAPGQKNTGELFF
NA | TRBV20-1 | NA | CSAPRPRAYNEQFF
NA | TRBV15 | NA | CATSGYLSTDTQYF
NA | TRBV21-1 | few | CASSPSGSYNEQYF
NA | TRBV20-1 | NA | CSARDRGWTNEKLFF
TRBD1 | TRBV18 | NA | CASSQTGAGYTF
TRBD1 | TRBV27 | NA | CASSLRQGVGQPQHF
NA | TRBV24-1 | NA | CATSDSSGEGRYAYF
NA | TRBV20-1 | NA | CSALVGRQYF
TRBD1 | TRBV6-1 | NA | CASSELDRGAFF
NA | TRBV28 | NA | CASSWFPETQYF
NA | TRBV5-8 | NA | CASSPRMDVHEQYF
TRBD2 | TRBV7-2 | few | CASSSLAGVVNEQFF
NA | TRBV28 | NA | CASSSSAPAGNIQYF
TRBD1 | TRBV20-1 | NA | CSARIVRGRETQYF
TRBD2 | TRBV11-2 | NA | CASSPAGTKIYNEQFF
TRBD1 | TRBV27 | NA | CASSPRQGVNTEAFF
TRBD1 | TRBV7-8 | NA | CVSAPGQGSGDAYF
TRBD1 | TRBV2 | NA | CASAWTGRYEQFF